A selection of T cell receptor beta chains follows, all from one sample in a study of cytomegalovirus exposure and HLA in healthy donors. Sequenced by immunoSEQ multiplex PCR; TCRdb stores in-frame clones only, minus some. The table gives 70,000 to 100,000 clones; the top ten clones make up 3.5% to 4% of it. What was sequenced was PBMCs. The receptors come from a young man in good health and CMV-seropositive. Both conserved end residues are trimmed from each CDR3. Fields, in order: J gene, CDR3 length, V gene, CDR3 protein.

J gene: TRBJ2-3
CDR3 length: 10
V gene: TRBV4-2
CDR3 protein: ASSRPGDTQY

J gene: TRBJ2-1
CDR3 length: 13
V gene: TRBV19
CDR3 protein: ASSIRSGTYNEQF

J gene: TRBJ2-3
CDR3 length: 14
V gene: TRBV6-5
CDR3 protein: ASSYSGRESTDTQY

J gene: TRBJ1-2
CDR3 length: 11
V gene: TRBV9
CDR3 protein: ASSPQGGYGYT

J gene: TRBJ2-3
CDR3 length: 13
V gene: TRBV7-9
CDR3 protein: ASSRERAFTDTQY

J gene: TRBJ2-2
CDR3 length: 12
V gene: TRBV19
CDR3 protein: ASSTDRVGGELF

J gene: TRBJ2-1
CDR3 length: 13
V gene: TRBV9
CDR3 protein: ASSTGTSAFGEQF

J gene: TRBJ2-1
CDR3 length: 11
V gene: TRBV7-2
CDR3 protein: ASSFVFGNEQF

J gene: TRBJ2-2
CDR3 length: 13
V gene: TRBV6-6
CDR3 protein: ASSHTGGSTGELF

J gene: TRBJ1-2
CDR3 length: 13
V gene: TRBV5-1
CDR3 protein: ASSSLQGSNYGYT

J gene: TRBJ2-7
CDR3 length: 15
V gene: TRBV30
CDR3 protein: AWSIYFNRDRDYEQY

J gene: TRBJ2-3
CDR3 length: 10
V gene: TRBV28
CDR3 protein: ASSQGTDTQY

J gene: TRBJ1-2
CDR3 length: 11
V gene: TRBV27
CDR3 protein: ASSLGSGYGYT

J gene: TRBJ2-7
CDR3 length: 16
V gene: TRBV4-2
CDR3 protein: ASSQVNPWSGRGYEQY

J gene: TRBJ1-3
CDR3 length: 14
V gene: TRBV9
CDR3 protein: ASSGMDRGFGNTIY

J gene: TRBJ2-5
CDR3 length: 11
V gene: TRBV5-4
CDR3 protein: ASSWTGGQTQY

J gene: TRBJ1-2
CDR3 length: 15
V gene: TRBV4-1
CDR3 protein: ASSQQTAAGPNYGYT

J gene: TRBJ1-6
CDR3 length: 11
V gene: TRBV7-9
CDR3 protein: ASDGTDNSPLH

J gene: TRBJ1-2
CDR3 length: 12
V gene: TRBV6-1
CDR3 protein: ASIREGQGIGYT

J gene: TRBJ1-2
CDR3 length: 11
V gene: TRBV5-4
CDR3 protein: ASSRRGQDGYT

J gene: TRBJ1-1
CDR3 length: 11
V gene: TRBV18
CDR3 protein: ASSPSGGTEAF

J gene: TRBJ2-2
CDR3 length: 13
V gene: TRBV5-1
CDR3 protein: ASSRDRGGTGELF

J gene: TRBJ2-1
CDR3 length: 12
V gene: TRBV11-3
CDR3 protein: ASSWERDGDEQF

J gene: TRBJ2-7
CDR3 length: 13
V gene: TRBV27
CDR3 protein: ASRRTTGQGYEQY

J gene: TRBJ1-4
CDR3 length: 12
V gene: TRBV5-1
CDR3 protein: ASSVTAGNEKLF

J gene: TRBJ1-5
CDR3 length: 11
V gene: TRBV4-1
CDR3 protein: ASSQEFDQPQH

J gene: TRBJ2-5
CDR3 length: 10
V gene: TRBV25-1
CDR3 protein: ASRSPGETQY

J gene: TRBJ2-1
CDR3 length: 18
V gene: TRBV18
CDR3 protein: ASSPPNLAGGRGAYNEQF

J gene: TRBJ1-5
CDR3 length: 12
V gene: TRBV6-5
CDR3 protein: ASSYSTGLWPQH

J gene: TRBJ2-3
CDR3 length: 14
V gene: TRBV5-5
CDR3 protein: ASSMGLAERTDTQY

J gene: TRBJ1-1
CDR3 length: 14
V gene: TRBV19
CDR3 protein: ASSIRDRRMNTEAF